These 30 T cell receptor beta chains originate from one sample sequenced in a study of blood T cell repertoires in COVID-19. The data were produced by immunoSEQ multiplex PCR, yet TCRdb's version contains in-frame clones alone and is incomplete. The data show more than 200,000 clones, with approximately 86% seen just once and roughly 1.8% held by the top ten. Material for sequencing was peripheral blood. Receptors originate from a young man with active or convalescent COVID-19.

This clone was counted many times. The chain has TRBV2 and TRBJ2-3, with 12 bases identical to TRBD1. This CDR3 has 15 amino acids. Unmatched junction bases numbered 4, after V lost 7 bases and J lost 2 bases. From germline, CDR1 is SNHLY and CDR2 FYNNEI. CDR3 region: CASKRDRGHTDTQYF. In nucleotides, the CDR3 is TGTGCCAGCAAGCGGGACAGGGGGCACACAGATACGCAGTATTTT.

This rearrangement joins TRBV5-1 to TRBJ1-4; 7 nucleotides agree with TRBD1. Germline V CDR1 and CDR2: SGHRS, YFSETQ. The ends lost 3 bases at V and 1 base at J; junction bases unmatched: 3. The CDR3 consists of 15 residues. The CDR3 region has the DNA TGCGCCAGCAGCTGGAACAGGGGAACTAATGAAAAACTGTTTTTT. Protein product: CASSWNRGTNEKLFF.

The chain links TRBV19 to TRBJ2-7, with 8 positions matching TRBD2. The CDR3 has 14 residues. Germline trimming cut 5 bases from V and 2 bases from J; bases unmatched to any gene: 5. CDR1 LNHDA and CDR2 SQIVND come from the germline V gene (reference sequence). The CDR3 is CASSGSGGAYEQYF. The CDR3 nucleotides read TGTGCCAGTAGTGGGTCGGGAGGGGCCTACGAGCAGTACTTC.

CDR3 sequence reads: CASSLYRDLFYGYTF. The CDR3 DNA is TGTGCCAGCAGCTTATACAGGGATCTCTTCTATGGCTACACCTTC. This chain links TRBV7-8 with TRBJ1-2; a weak D match, TRBD1 (6 bases). V dropped 2 bases and J dropped 4 bases, with 14 bases sitting between them. Germline assignment: CDR1 SGHVS and CDR2 FQNEAQ. This CDR3 is built from 15 residues. Looking up the rest from reference TRBV7-8 and TRBJ1-2 gives the full variable domain: GAGVSQSPRYKVAKRGQDVALRCDPISGHVSLFWYQQALGQGPEFLTYFQNEAQLDKSGLPSDRFFAERPEGSVSTLKIQRTQQEDSAVYLCASSLYRDLFYGYTFGSGTRLTVV.

The J gene is TRBJ2-5, the V gene TRBV5-8; a weak D match, TRBD2 (6 bases). CDR1 SGHTS and CDR2 YDEGEE come from the germline V gene. The CDR3 contains 16 residues. Deletions cut 2 bases from V and 6 bases from J, with 20 bases between. CDR3 in amino acids: CASSFTPGLMIQTQYF. The CDR3 DNA reads as TGTGCCAGCAGCTTTACACCGGGACTTATGATACAGACCCAGTACTTC.

This chain connects TRBV7-9 to TRBJ1-2; 7 bases match TRBD1. The CDR3 sequence is 16 residues long. CDR1 is SEHNR and CDR2 is FQNEAQ in the germline V gene (reference sequence). V gave up 1 base and J gave up 0 bases; unmatched junction bases: 5. The CDR3 reads CASSLDRDSANYGYTF. The DNA of the CDR3 is TGTGCCAGCAGCTTAGACAGGGACAGCGCTAACTATGGCTACACCTTC.

This chain uses TRBV29-1 with TRBJ2-7; unclear D gene. Germline CDR1 is SQVTM and CDR2 is ANQGSEA. Trimming took off 3 bases at V and 3 bases at J, with 18 bases between the two ends. The CDR3 sequence is 15 residues long. The CDR3 DNA sequence: TGCAGCGTTGAGGTTGGGCCCTTAATAGGCTACGAGCAGTACTTC. Its protein is CSVEVGPLIGYEQYF.

The chain employs TRBV16 and TRBJ2-7; D gene unclear. The CDR3 runs 11 residues. Trimming stripped 4 bases from V and 6 bases from J, with 7 bases between. The germline CDR1 and CDR2 sequences are KGHSY and FQNENV. As DNA, the CDR3 is TGTGCCAGCAGCCTTTCCGGCGAGCAGTACTTC. Translation gives CASSLSGEQYF.

The V gene is TRBV25-1, the J gene TRBJ2-3; TRBD1 is a possible D gene (6 bases). The CDR3 runs 13 residues. Trimming took 6 bases from V and 0 from J, leaving 7 bases between them. Germline CDR1 is MGHDK and CDR2 is SYGVNS. DNA for the CDR3: TGTGCCAGCAGGGACAGAAGCACAGATACGCAGTATTTT. It is translated as CASRDRSTDTQYF.

This chain uses TRBV27 with TRBJ2-1, with 8 bases that match TRBD1. Per the germline V gene, CDR1 is MNHEY and CDR2 is SMNVEV (reference sequence). This CDR3 has 19 amino acids. V lost 5 bases and J lost 0; bases outside the gene matches: 15. The CDR3 is CASSARRTGTGGSYNEQFF. CDR3 nucleotides: TGTGCCAGCAGTGCCCGTAGGACAGGGACTGGGGGCTCCTACAATGAGCAGTTCTTC.

The chain recombines TRBV19 with TRBJ1-1; 10 positions agree with TRBD1. The CDR3 totals 14 residues. With 6 bases clipped from V and 5 bases from J, the junction kept 6 bases outside the gene matches. Germline loops: CDR1 LNHDA, CDR2 SQIVND (reference sequence). The CDR3 spells CASRRTGGGTEAFF. The CDR3 bases are TGTGCCAGTAGGCGGACAGGGGGGGGTACTGAAGCTTTCTTT. Supplemented by reference TRBV19 and TRBJ1-1, the full variable domain reads DGGITQSPKYLFRKEGQNVTLSCEQNLNHDAMYWYRQDPGQGLRLIYYSQIVNDFQKGDIAEGYSVSREKKESFPLTVTSAQKNPTAFYLCASRRTGGGTEAFFGQGTRLTVV.

This clone was detected only once. The V and J genes are TRBV10-3 and TRBJ1-4, with 8 bases that match TRBD1. CDR3 length equals 15 residues. The V gene's germline CDR1 is ENHRY and CDR2 SYGVKD. The J segment lost 6 bases and the V segment lost 0 bases, leaving 3 bases of the junction unmatched. CDR3 sequence (DNA): TGTGCCATCAGTGAGTCAACAGGGGGGGATGAAAAACTGTTTTTT. It translates to CAISESTGGDEKLFF.

J is TRBJ2-5 and V is TRBV3-1 (or the pseudogene TRBV3-2), with TRBD2 matching over 9 bases. Germline V lookup: CDR1 LGHDT, CDR2 YNNKEL (reference sequence). V shed 1 base, J shed 5 bases, and the junction held 14 bases outside the gene matches. This CDR3 has 18 amino acids. This CDR3 is CASSQVGGLAGVSETQYF. CDR3 DNA sequence: TGTGCCAGCAGCCAAGTCGGGGGGTTAGCGGGGGTATCCGAGACCCAGTACTTC.

The rearrangement uses TRBV6-1 and TRBJ1-1, with unresolved D. V was pared by 0 bases and J by 5 bases, with 13 bases between. Germline V CDR1 and CDR2: MNHNS, SASEGT. This CDR3 spans 15 amino acids. CDR3 loop: CASSEALERSTEAFF. As DNA, the CDR3 is TGTGCCAGCAGTGAAGCTCTCGAACGGTCGACTGAAGCTTTCTTT.

CDR3 sequence: CASSFRDSRGYTF. As DNA, the CDR3 is TGTGCCAGCAGTTTCCGGGACAGTCGAGGCTACACCTTC. The V call is TRBV7-9, the J call TRBJ1-2, with 7 positions matching TRBD1. Per the germline V gene, CDR1 is SEHNR and CDR2 is FQNEAQ (reference sequence). The CDR3 consists of 13 residues. J was trimmed by 8 bases and V by 6 bases; bases with no gene match: 9.

In its sample, this clone was seen a few times. The chain employs TRBV7-9 and TRBJ2-7; the D is unclear. Trimming removed 5 bases at V and 2 bases at J, with 16 bases between. Looked up from germline, CDR1 is SEHNR and CDR2 is FQNEAQ (reference sequence). The CDR3 spans 15 residues. This chain's CDR3 is CASSLDFGRTYEQYF. The CDR3 DNA follows: TGTGCCAGCAGCCTAGACTTCGGTCGCACCTACGAGCAGTACTTC.

The chain employs TRBV5-8 and TRBJ1-2; 7 nucleotides match TRBD1. Germline V gives CDR1 SGHTS, CDR2 YDEGEE. Unmatched junction bases numbered 7, after V lost 4 bases and J lost 4 bases. This CDR3 is 14 amino acids long. The CDR3 is CASSTLGGGYGYTF. DNA for the CDR3: TGTGCCAGCAGCACATTAGGGGGCGGCTATGGCTACACCTTC.

The chain recombines TRBV29-1 with TRBJ1-4; D is perhaps TRBD1 (5 bases). There are 15 residues in the CDR3. The germline V gene encodes CDR1 SQVTM and CDR2 ANQGSEA. V gave up 6 bases and J gave up 7 bases, with 21 bases separating them. The CDR3, as DNA: TGCAGCGTCTCCTCTCAGGGTGGAGACCTTGAAAAACTGTTTTTT. Residues: CSVSSQGGDLEKLFF.

This clone was found once. J is TRBJ2-7 and V is TRBV10-3; D may be TRBD2 (5 bases). CDR1 is ENHRY, CDR2 SYGVKD, per germline. There are 11 residues in the CDR3. V lost 10 bases and J lost 6, with 13 bases in between. CDR3 bases: TGTGCCACCAAGTGGGCGGGCGAGCAGTACTTC. Translating gives CATKWAGEQYF.

V gene TRBV7-2 combines with J gene TRBJ2-7; 9 positions agree with TRBD2. This CDR3 is 15 amino acids long. The germline CDR1 and CDR2 sequences are SGHTA and FQGNSA. V dropped 5 bases and J dropped 2; count of bases not matched to a gene: 7. CDR3 protein: CASSQGGGGAYEQYF. CDR3 sequence (DNA): TGTGCCAGCAGCCAGGGGGGCGGGGGGGCCTACGAGCAGTACTTC.

This clone was detected only a few times. The rearrangement joins TRBV15 to TRBJ2-1, with a weak D call TRBD2 (7 bases). The V and J ends lost 0 bases and 8 bases respectively, with 14 bases between them. The CDR3 runs 15 residues. The germline CDR1 and CDR2 sequences are LNHNV and YYDKDF (reference sequence). CDR3 sequence: CATSRDLGGAYEQFF. CDR3 DNA: TGTGCCACCAGCAGAGATTTAGGGGGGGCCTATGAGCAGTTCTTC.

This chain joins TRBV6-6 and TRBJ2-2; the match to TRBD2 covers 11 bases. Unmatched junction bases numbered 8, after V lost 3 bases and J lost 8 bases. The germline CDR1 and CDR2 sequences are MNHNY and SVGAGI (reference sequence). This CDR3 is 16 amino acids long. The chain's CDR3 is CASSYLSGGAGGELFF. In DNA form, the CDR3 reads TGTGCCAGCAGTTATCTTAGCGGGGGGGCCGGAGGGGAGCTGTTTTTT.

V usage is TRBV25-1 and J usage is TRBJ1-1; D is possibly TRBD1 (5 bases). From germline, CDR1 is MGHDK and CDR2 SYGVNS. V dropped 5 bases and J dropped 11 bases, with 15 bases sitting between them. This CDR3 is built from 12 residues. The CDR3 DNA sequence: TGTGCCAGCAGTATAAGTAGGGGTTGGGCTTTCTTT. Translated: CASSISRGWAFF.

The chain links TRBV5-8 to TRBJ1-5; unclear D gene. Per germline, CDR1 SGHTS and CDR2 YDEGEE. The CDR3 runs to 16 residues. Trimming took off 0 bases at V and 0 bases at J, with 10 bases between the two ends. CDR3 DNA: TGTGCCAGCAGCTTGGACGGAACAGTTAGCAATCAGCCCCAGCATTTT. Encoded protein: CASSLDGTVSNQPQHF.

The rearrangement joins TRBV30 to TRBJ2-1, with 8 bases fitting TRBD1. The CDR3 covers 13 residues. Germline CDR1 GTSNPN, CDR2 SVGIG (reference sequence). V lost 3 bases, J lost 9 bases, and 7 bases stayed unmatched. CDR3 in DNA: TGTGCCTGGAGAGGGACAGGAGGCGGTGAGCAGTTCTTC. Amino acid sequence: CAWRGTGGGEQFF.

Written as DNA, the CDR3 is TGTGCCAGCAGCTTAGACGGCGGGGGGCACGAGACCCAGTACTTC. Encoded protein: CASSLDGGGHETQYF. The chain couples TRBV11-2 to TRBJ2-5; 8 bases are shared with TRBD2. The CDR3 runs 15 residues. Germline trimming cut 0 bases from V and 5 bases from J; bases unmatched to any gene: 5. Per the germline V gene, CDR1 is SGHAT and CDR2 is FQNNGV. Full variable domain (rest looked up from reference TRBV11-2 and TRBJ2-5): EAGVAQSPRYKIIEKRQSVAFWCNPISGHATLYWYQQILGQGPKLLIQFQNNGVVDDSQLPKDRFSAERLKGVDSTLKIQPAKLEDSAVYLCASSLDGGGHETQYFGPGTRLLVL.

This clone has just a few counts. The rearrangement uses TRBV11-2 and TRBJ2-3; the D is unclear. V was shortened by 5 bases and J by 6 bases, with 12 bases between the two germline ends. Germline CDR1 reads SGHAT; CDR2 reads FQNNGV. The CDR3 spans 13 residues. CDR3 region: CASSTSARDTQYF. The CDR3 DNA is TGTGCCAGCAGCACATCGGCTAGGGATACGCAGTATTTT.

The chain combines TRBV5-5 with TRBJ1-5; no definite D call. Germline V gene sequence: CDR1 SGHKS, CDR2 YYEKEE (reference sequence). This CDR3 is built from 13 residues. Trimming took 4 bases from V and 7 from J, leaving 12 bases between them. CDR3 sequence reads: CASSLQTTQPQHF. The DNA for the CDR3 is TGTGCCAGCAGCCTCCAAACAACCCAGCCCCAGCATTTT.

CDR3 protein: CASSPTIEGLATDYEQYF. CDR3 DNA: TGCGCCAGCAGCCCAACTATCGAGGGACTAGCGACGGATTACGAGCAGTACTTC. The chain joins TRBV4-1 to TRBJ2-7; TRBD2 aligns across 10 bases. The CDR3 has 18 residues. The V gene's germline CDR1 is MGHRA and CDR2 YSYEKL. V lost 4 bases and J lost 4; bases outside the gene matches: 16.

V gene TRBV7-3 combines with J gene TRBJ1-1; D gene uncertain. Germline V gives CDR1 SGHTA, CDR2 FQGTGA. Trimming removed 1 base at V and 0 bases at J, with 6 bases between. CDR3 length: 14 residues. CDR3 loop: CASSLSGMNTEAFF. The CDR3 bases are TGTGCCAGCAGCTTAAGCGGAATGAACACTGAAGCTTTCTTT. The full variable domain, its missing parts supplied by reference TRBV7-3 and TRBJ1-1, is GAGVSQTPSNKVTEKGKYVELRCDPISGHTALYWYRQSLGQGPEFLIYFQGTGAADDSGLPNDRFFAVRPEGSVSTLKIQRTERGDSAVYLCASSLSGMNTEAFFGQGTRLTVV.